Shown below are 12 T cell receptor beta chains from a single sample sequenced in a study of shared clonotypes between healthy human individuals. Selected positively for CCR7 and CD45RO-negative, naive CD8 cells excluded terminally differentiated effector memory CD45RA+ cells. Assay: immunoSEQ multiplex PCR; the TCRdb copy retains only in-frame clones and omits some. The sample has millions of clones, about 93% seen once. The sample taken for sequencing was naive CD8+ T cells from PBMCs. The receptor source for this set is a man aged 18 to 30 in good health. Some clones in this sample may be carry-over from other donors' samples.

The chain has TRBV15 and TRBJ2-1; D is ambiguous. Per the germline V gene, CDR1 is LNHNV and CDR2 is YYDKDF (reference sequence). V lost 0 bases and J 2 bases, leaving 14 bases between the germline ends. This CDR3 comprises 17 residues. In DNA form, the CDR3 reads TGTGCCACCAGCAGAGATAGGATTAGAACGGCCTACAATGAGCAGTTCTTC. Its translation: CATSRDRIRTAYNEQFF.

The chain joins TRBV2 to TRBJ1-5, with 7 bases aligning to TRBD1. Germline V gene sequence: CDR1 SNHLY, CDR2 FYNNEI. The junction had 5 bases not matched to a gene; V was cut back by 1 base and J by 8 bases. This CDR3 is 14 amino acids long. CDR3 DNA sequence: TGTGCCAGCAGTGAAGACGGGACAGCAAAGCCCCAGCATTTT. Protein sequence: CASSEDGTAKPQHF.

The chain is built from TRBV28 and TRBJ1-1; D is unclear. The V and J ends lost 4 bases and 6 bases respectively, with 6 bases between them. The CDR3 consists of 11 residues. CDR1 is MDHEN, CDR2 SYDVKM, per germline. The CDR3 sequence is CASSWAAEAFF. The CDR3 nucleotides are TGTGCCAGCAGTTGGGCTGCTGAAGCTTTCTTT. The full variable domain, in which reference TRBV28 and TRBJ1-1 provide the parts outside the CDR3, is DVKVTQSSRYLVKRTGEKVFLECVQDMDHENMFWYRQDPGLGLRLIYFSYDVKMKEKGDIPEGYSVSREKKERFSLILESASTNQTSMYLCASSWAAEAFFGQGTRLTVV.

The V call is TRBV5-6, the J call TRBJ1-2; D is unclear. Germline values: CDR1 SGHDT, CDR2 YYEEEE. Between the trimmed V and J ends, which lost 0 bases and 5 bases, there was a span of 11 bases. The CDR3 is made up of 14 amino acids. CDR3 bases: TGTGCCAGCAGCTTGGCCCCAACGGGGTATGGCTACACCTTC. Protein sequence: CASSLAPTGYGYTF.

V and J are TRBV13 and TRBJ2-3, with D possibly TRBD2 on 5 matching bases. The germline V gene encodes CDR1 PRHDT and CDR2 FYEKMQ (reference sequence). This CDR3 is built from 14 residues. The germline V and J ends were trimmed by 1 base and 5 bases, with 10 bases remaining between them. CDR3 sequence: CASSLAGWEDTQYF. The DNA of the CDR3 is TGTGCCAGCAGCTTAGCGGGATGGGAAGATACGCAGTATTTT.

The J gene is TRBJ2-2, the V gene TRBV19; TRBD1 matches at 8 bases. With 5 bases clipped from V and 6 bases from J, the junction kept 8 bases outside the gene matches. Germline loops: CDR1 LNHDA, CDR2 SQIVND (reference sequence). The CDR3 consists of 15 residues. In DNA form, the CDR3 reads TGTGCCAGTAGTCCTGGGACAGGTTTGGCCGGGGAGCTGTTTTTT. Translating gives CASSPGTGLAGELFF.

The chain uses TRBV4-1 and TRBJ1-5; 9 nucleotides agree with TRBD1. J lost 4 bases, V lost 1 base, and 8 bases had no gene match. CDR3 size: 17 residues. The germline gives CDR1 MGHRA, CDR2 YSYEKL. CDR3 protein: CASSQGGTGTGNQPQHF. Here the CDR3 DNA reads TGCGCCAGCAGCCAAGGAGGGACAGGGACAGGGAATCAGCCCCAGCATTTT.

The J gene is TRBJ2-2, the V gene TRBV7-9, with 15 positions matching TRBD2. This CDR3 comprises 19 residues. The germline V gene has CDR1 SEHNR and CDR2 FQNEAQ (reference sequence). V gave up 6 bases and J gave up 0 bases; unmatched junction bases: 8. The chain's CDR3 is CASRAGLAGGFANTGELFF. In nucleotides, the CDR3 is TGTGCCAGCAGGGCCGGACTAGCGGGAGGGTTCGCGAACACCGGGGAGCTGTTTTTT.

As concerns this clone: Additional DNA sequences in this sample encode the identical CDR3. This chain links TRBV6-1 with TRBJ2-3; no reliable D call. This CDR3 is built from 12 residues. Germline V gene sequence: CDR1 MNHNS, CDR2 SASEGT. V was shortened by 2 bases and J by 4 bases, with 4 bases between the two germline ends. The CDR3 DNA sequence: TGTGCCAGCAGTGAAAGGGCAGATACGCAGTATTTT. Protein sequence: CASSERADTQYF.

This clone has just one count. V usage is TRBV27 and J usage is TRBJ2-7; 9 nucleotides match TRBD1. Trimming cost V 4 bases and J 2 bases; bases outside gene matches: 3. Germline CDR1 is MNHEY and CDR2 is SMNVEV (reference sequence). This CDR3 is built from 14 residues. The CDR3 bases are TGTGCCAGCAGTTGGGGGGACAGGGCCTACGAGCAGTACTTC. As protein: CASSWGDRAYEQYF.

In its sample, this clone was seen a few times. The chain couples TRBV13 to TRBJ2-3; D is uncertain. Between the trimmed V and J ends, which lost 5 bases and 3 bases, there was a span of 9 bases. The CDR3 loop spans 13 amino acids. Germline V gene data show CDR1 as PRHDT and CDR2 as FYEKMQ (reference sequence). This CDR3 reads CASSQVTTDTQYF. CDR3 sequence (DNA): TGTGCCAGCAGCCAAGTCACTACAGATACGCAGTATTTT.

The rearrangement links TRBV6-1 to TRBJ1-1; D perhaps matches TRBD1 (5 bases). V was trimmed by 4 bases and J by 8 bases, leaving 17 bases between them. CDR3 size: 14 residues. Germline V gene sequence: CDR1 MNHNS, CDR2 SASEGT. CDR3 protein: CASSGGLRGDEAFF. The CDR3 DNA reads as TGTGCCAGCAGTGGGGGACTGAGGGGAGACGAAGCTTTCTTT.